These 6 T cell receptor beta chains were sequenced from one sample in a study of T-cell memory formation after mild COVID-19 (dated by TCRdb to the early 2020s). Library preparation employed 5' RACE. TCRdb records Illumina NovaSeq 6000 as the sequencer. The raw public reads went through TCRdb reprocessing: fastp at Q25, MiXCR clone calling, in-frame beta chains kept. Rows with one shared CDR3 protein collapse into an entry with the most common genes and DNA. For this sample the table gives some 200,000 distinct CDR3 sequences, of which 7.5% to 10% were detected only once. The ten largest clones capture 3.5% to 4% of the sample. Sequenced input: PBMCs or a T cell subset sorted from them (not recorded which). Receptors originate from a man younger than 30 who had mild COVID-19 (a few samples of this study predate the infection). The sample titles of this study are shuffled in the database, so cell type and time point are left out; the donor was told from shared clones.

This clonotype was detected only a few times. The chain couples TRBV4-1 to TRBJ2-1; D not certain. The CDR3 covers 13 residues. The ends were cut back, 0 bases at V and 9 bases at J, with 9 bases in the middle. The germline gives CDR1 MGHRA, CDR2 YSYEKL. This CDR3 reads CASSQEGIAEQFF. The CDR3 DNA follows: TGCGCCAGCAGCCAAGAGGGGATCGCTGAGCAGTTCTTC.

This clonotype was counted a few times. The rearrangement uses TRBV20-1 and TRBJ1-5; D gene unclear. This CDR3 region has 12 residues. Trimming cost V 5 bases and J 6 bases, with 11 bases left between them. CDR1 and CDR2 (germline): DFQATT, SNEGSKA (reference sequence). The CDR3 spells CSAVEGPQPQHF. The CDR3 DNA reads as TGCAGTGCTGTGGAGGGCCCTCAGCCCCAGCATTTT.

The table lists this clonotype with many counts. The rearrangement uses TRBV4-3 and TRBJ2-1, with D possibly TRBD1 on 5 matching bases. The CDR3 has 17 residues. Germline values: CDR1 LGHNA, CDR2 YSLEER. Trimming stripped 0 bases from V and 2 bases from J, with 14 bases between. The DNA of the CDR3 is TGCGCCAGCAGCCAAGATCCCGCAGGGCTCACCTACAATGAGCAGTTCTTC. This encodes CASSQDPAGLTYNEQFF.

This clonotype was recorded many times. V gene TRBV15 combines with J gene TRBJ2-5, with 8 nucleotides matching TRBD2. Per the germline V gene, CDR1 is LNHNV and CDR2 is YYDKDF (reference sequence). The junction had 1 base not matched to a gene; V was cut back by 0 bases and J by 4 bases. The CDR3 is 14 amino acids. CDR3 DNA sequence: TGTGCCACCAGCAGAGAACTAGCGGTAGAGACCCAGTACTTC. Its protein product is CATSRELAVETQYF.

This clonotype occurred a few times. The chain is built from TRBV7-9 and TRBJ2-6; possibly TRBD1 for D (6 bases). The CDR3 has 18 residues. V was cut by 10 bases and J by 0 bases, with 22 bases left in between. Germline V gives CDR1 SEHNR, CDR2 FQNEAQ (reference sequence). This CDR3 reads CAMAGQSNFISGANVLTF. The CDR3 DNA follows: TGTGCCATGGCAGGACAGAGCAATTTTATCTCTGGGGCCAACGTCCTGACTTTC.

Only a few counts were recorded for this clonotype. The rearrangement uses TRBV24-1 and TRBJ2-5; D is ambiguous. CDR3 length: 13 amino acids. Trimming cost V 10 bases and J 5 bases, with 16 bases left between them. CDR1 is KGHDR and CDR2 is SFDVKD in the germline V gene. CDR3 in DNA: TGTGCCACGACTGATCAGGCCGCGGAGACCCAGTACTTC. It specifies CATTDQAAETQYF.